What follows is one TCR beta chain and its context. Its antigen is unknown. This sample stems from a study of T cell responses to AZD1222 COVID-19 vaccine. Across the whole study: Second-dose recipients at about 4 or about 12 weeks were treated as one pooled group.

The protocol was immunoSEQ multiplex PCR, while the TCRdb copy is restricted to in-frame clones and leaves out a portion. The sample lists some 150,000 clones; about 93% were seen once. Findings and caveats of the study: Spike was spanned by vaccine-associated CD4 TCRs, which were dominant at 160-218 and 743-854. All repertoire sampling was performed exclusively after the peak T cell response. Donors were chiefly white British, with a greater number of females, and clonal diversity was perhaps underestimated.

The receptor's source is an adult in good health. Sequenced here: peripheral blood, sampled on day 0 of AZD1222 vaccination.

The CDR3 DNA sequence: TGTGCCAGCTCACCCCGGGTTAGCACAGATACGCAGTATTTT. Its translation is CASSPRVSTDTQYF. The chain recombines TRBV18 with TRBJ2-3; the D is unclear. This CDR3 spans 14 amino acids. Trimming left V 3 bases short and J 0 bases short, with 7 bases between. CDR1 and CDR2 (germline): KGHSH, LQKENI.